This paragraph covers one T cell receptor (beta chain) sequence. This sample is drawn from a study of identical twins. The germline V gene has CDR1 SQVTM and CDR2 ANQGSEA. The CDR3 loop spans 13 amino acids. The V gene end was trimmed by 4 bases and the J gene end by 7 bases; junction bases not matched to a gene: 4. TCRdb independently ran MiXCR on the 5' RACE reads; one entry per CDR3 protein. The data hold more than 600,000 distinct CDR3 sequences, with roughly 20% observed a single time. The same sample was also studied in work on T cells expressing NK-cell markers. From that paper: Sorted CD3+CD56-NKG2C+, CD3+CD56+NKG2C- and CD3+CD56+NKG2C+ T cells were the source of the TCR beta repertoires. Four of the donors also had these clonotypes leading their CD3+CD56-NKG2C+ fraction.

The TCR was taken from a woman aged 18-29 years in good health. This chain joins TRBV29-1 and TRBJ2-1; 10 bases line up with TRBD2. The specimen was PBMCs. CDR3 protein: CSVGSGRRNEQFF. In nucleotides, the CDR3 is TGCAGCGTTGGTAGCGGGAGGAGGAATGAGCAGTTCTTC.